Presented here are 24 T cell receptor beta chains from one specimen sequenced in a study of T cell responses to AZD1222 COVID-19 vaccine. Sequenced by immunoSEQ multiplex PCR; TCRdb stores in-frame clones only, minus some. The table records about 56,000 clones, approximately 86% of them present only once. Specimen: peripheral blood, collected 28 days after the second AZD1222 dose. These TCRs come from an adult who received the AZD1222 COVID-19 vaccine.

The CDR3 DNA reads as TGTGCCAGCAGTTGGACAGGGGGAATATATGGCTACACCTTC. It encodes CASSWTGGIYGYTF. This chain joins TRBV28 and TRBJ1-2; the match to TRBD1 covers 10 bases. V shed 4 bases, J shed 5 bases, and the junction held 4 bases outside the gene matches. The CDR3 loop spans 14 amino acids. CDR1 MDHEN and CDR2 SYDVKM come from the germline V gene.

The chain joins TRBV12-3 or TRBV12-4 to TRBJ2-7; no clear D gene. Deletions cut 2 bases from V and 5 bases from J, with 10 bases between. This CDR3 contains 13 residues. The DNA for the CDR3 is TGTGCCAGCAGTTTATCAGGCATCCACGAGCAGTACTTC. Translation: CASSLSGIHEQYF.

The chain employs TRBV12-3 or TRBV12-4 and TRBJ2-5; D remains unclear. The CDR3 runs 12 residues. Trimming took 6 bases from V and 5 from J, leaving 10 bases between them. The CDR3 sequence is CASSPHRETQYF. In DNA, the CDR3 is TGTGCCAGCAGCCCACATCGGGAGACCCAGTACTTC.

This chain connects TRBV3-1 (or the pseudogene TRBV3-2) to TRBJ1-5, with TRBD1 matching over 12 bases. The CDR3 is 18 residues long. The ends lost 3 bases at V and 5 bases at J; junction bases unmatched: 11. The germline V gene encodes CDR1 LGHDT and CDR2 YNNKEL (reference sequence). The CDR3 sequence: CASSHVRDRGPCDQPQHF. The DNA of the CDR3 is TGTGCCAGCAGCCACGTTCGGGACAGGGGGCCTTGTGATCAGCCCCAGCATTTT.

V usage is TRBV5-5 and J usage is TRBJ1-3; weak D call: TRBD1 (5 bases). V dropped 0 bases and J dropped 1 base, with 8 bases sitting between them. The CDR3 contains 15 residues. CDR1 is SGHKS, CDR2 YYEKEE, per germline (reference sequence). The CDR3 sequence: CASSLEGYSGNTIYF. The CDR3 region has the DNA TGTGCCAGCAGCTTGGAGGGGTATTCTGGAAACACCATATATTTT.

The gene calls are TRBV19 and TRBJ2-2; TRBD1 aligns across 8 bases. Germline CDR1 is LNHDA and CDR2 is SQIVND (reference sequence). The V and J ends lost 5 bases and 2 bases, in that order; junction bases with no gene match: 7. The CDR3 runs to 16 residues. The CDR3 spells CASSRQTGANTGELFF. DNA for the CDR3: TGTGCCAGTAGTCGACAGACAGGGGCAAACACCGGGGAGCTGTTTTTT.

This clone has just a few counts. This rearrangement joins TRBV6-5 to TRBJ2-7; D may be TRBD2 (5 bases). The CDR3 spans 13 residues. Germline lookup yields CDR1 MNHEY and CDR2 SVGAGI. With 9 bases removed from V and 5 bases from J, the gap between germline ends came to 17 bases. The CDR3 bases are TGTGCCAGTTGTAGAGGGATATTAAACGAGCAGTACTTC. Its translation: CASCRGILNEQYF.

The gene calls are TRBV27 and TRBJ1-5, with 7 bases fitting TRBD1. Trimming cost V 6 bases and J 6 bases; bases outside gene matches: 5. Germline CDR1 and CDR2: MNHEY and SMNVEV (reference sequence). The CDR3 has 13 residues. As DNA, the CDR3 is TGTGCCAGCAGCCACGACAGGGCTCAGCCCCAGCATTTT. Its protein is CASSHDRAQPQHF.

Written as DNA, the CDR3 is TGTGCCAGCAGCCACCGCGGACAGATCTATGGCTACACCTTC. Amino acids: CASSHRGQIYGYTF. This chain connects TRBV4-2 to TRBJ1-2, with a possible D match to TRBD1 (6 bases). This CDR3 comprises 14 residues. Deletions cut 3 bases from V and 4 bases from J, with 12 bases between. Germline CDR1 reads LGHNA; CDR2 reads YNFKEQ.

The chain has TRBV5-4 and TRBJ1-5, with D perhaps matching TRBD1 (6 bases). Germline V gene lookup returns CDR1 SGHNT and CDR2 YYREEE (reference sequence). The V gene lost 0 bases and the J gene lost 9 bases, with 13 bases spanning the gap. The CDR3 contains 14 residues. CDR3 bases: TGTGCCAGCAGCTTGGCGGGGGGGGCTGGGCCCCAGCATTTT. Translating it yields CASSLAGGAGPQHF.

The chain couples TRBV9 to TRBJ1-2; D is unresolved. This CDR3 is 13 amino acids long. The germline gives CDR1 SGDLS, CDR2 YYNGEE. V was pared by 2 bases and J by 2 bases, with 7 bases between. The CDR3: CASSVSTNYGYTF. The CDR3, as DNA: TGTGCCAGCAGCGTCAGTACAAACTATGGCTACACCTTC.

The genes are TRBV6-5 and TRBJ1-1, with TRBD1 identical over 8 bases. The CDR3 is made up of 10 amino acids. V dropped 8 bases and J dropped 8; count of bases not matched to a gene: 1. CDR1 and CDR2 from the germline V gene are MNHEY and SVGAGI. The CDR3 region is CASWDREAFF. The CDR3, as DNA: TGTGCCAGCTGGGACAGGGAAGCTTTCTTT.

J is TRBJ2-3 and V is TRBV9; 13 bases line up with TRBD2. The CDR3 is 17 amino acids. The ends lost 0 bases at V and 5 bases at J; junction bases unmatched: 6. Germline assignment: CDR1 SGDLS and CDR2 YYNGEE. CDR3 in DNA: TGTGCCAGCAGCGTAGGACTAGCGGGAGGTGGTGGAGATACGCAGTATTTT. This codes for CASSVGLAGGGGDTQYF.

This clone was seen just once. The chain couples TRBV28 to TRBJ1-5, with D uncertain. Germline values: CDR1 MDHEN, CDR2 SYDVKM. V was clipped by 2 bases and J by 1 base, with 12 bases between them. This CDR3 region has 16 residues. CDR3 amino acids: CASSLVPILSNQPQHF. DNA of the CDR3: TGTGCCAGCAGTTTAGTCCCGATTTTAAGCAATCAGCCCCAGCATTTT.

This rearrangement joins TRBV19 to TRBJ2-1; 10 positions match TRBD1. Germline CDR1 reads LNHDA; CDR2 reads SQIVND (reference sequence). The CDR3 runs to 14 residues. V lost 6 bases, J lost 3 bases, and 2 bases stayed unmatched. The CDR3 loop is CASSRTGGYNEQFF. The CDR3 region has the DNA TGTGCCAGTAGCAGGACAGGGGGCTACAATGAGCAGTTCTTC.

The chain is built from TRBV7-3 and TRBJ1-1, with no clear D. Trimming cost V 4 bases and J 3 bases, with 9 bases left between them. Germline CDR1 is SGHTA and CDR2 is FQGTGA. This CDR3 has 13 amino acids. The CDR3 DNA follows: TGTGCCAGCAGCTCCACGAGGGACACTGAAGCTTTCTTT. It is translated as CASSSTRDTEAFF.

The chain links TRBV29-1 to TRBJ1-1, with D perhaps matching TRBD1 (5 bases). Per the germline V gene, CDR1 is SQVTM and CDR2 is ANQGSEA. CDR3 length: 16 amino acids. V was shortened by 8 bases and J by 3 bases, with 25 bases between the two germline ends. This CDR3 is CSPESQGVRPDTEAFF. The DNA for the CDR3 is TGCAGCCCTGAATCACAAGGGGTCCGTCCGGACACTGAAGCTTTCTTT. The full variable domain, rest sourced from reference TRBV29-1 and TRBJ1-1, is SAVISQKPSRDICQRGTSLTIQCQVDSQVTMMFWYRQQPGQSLTLIATANQGSEATYESGFVIDKFPISRPNLTFSTLTVSNMSPEDSSIYLCSPESQGVRPDTEAFFGQGTRLTVV.

V gene TRBV3-1 (or the pseudogene TRBV3-2) combines with J gene TRBJ1-6; D gene uncertain. CDR3 length: 15 residues. Germline V lookup: CDR1 LGHDT, CDR2 YNNKEL (reference sequence). V was shortened by 2 bases and J by 0 bases, with 5 bases between the two germline ends. CDR3 DNA: TGTGCCAGCAGCCAATATCACTCCTATAATTCACCCCTCCACTTT. Amino acids: CASSQYHSYNSPLHF.

The rearrangement uses TRBV3-1 (or the pseudogene TRBV3-2) and TRBJ1-6; D not resolved. The germline CDR1 and CDR2 sequences are LGHDT and YNNKEL (reference sequence). Trimming cost V 4 bases and J 10 bases, with 8 bases left between them. The CDR3 spans 12 residues. The CDR3 region has the DNA TGTGCCAGCAGCCCGGGGAGCTCACCCCTCCACTTT. Amino acid sequence: CASSPGSSPLHF.

The V call is TRBV7-2, the J call TRBJ1-4; D is uncertain. This CDR3 spans 14 amino acids. CDR1 SGHTA and CDR2 FQGNSA come from the germline V gene. V shed 1 base and J shed 8 bases, with 11 bases lying between them. This chain's CDR3 is CASSLVGTSEKLFF. The CDR3 DNA sequence: TGTGCCAGCAGCTTAGTGGGCACTAGCGAAAAACTGTTTTTT.

The CDR3: CASKQGANTGELFF. Written as DNA, the CDR3 is TGTGCCAGCAAGCAGGGGGCGAACACCGGGGAGCTGTTTTTT. V usage is TRBV7-9 and J usage is TRBJ2-2; TRBD1 matches at 7 bases. Germline assignment: CDR1 SEHNR and CDR2 FQNEAQ (reference sequence). J lost 0 bases, V lost 7 bases, and 2 bases had no gene match. The CDR3 consists of 14 residues.

The V and J genes are TRBV3-1 (or the pseudogene TRBV3-2) and TRBJ2-1, with 13 bases fitting TRBD2. The germline CDR1 and CDR2 sequences are LGHDT and YNNKEL (reference sequence). Trimming took 1 base from V and 13 from J; bases not matched to a gene: 4. The length of the CDR3 is 14 residues. The CDR3 bases are TGTGCCAGCAGCCAAGCACTAGCGGGGGGGAAACAGTTCTTC. Protein sequence: CASSQALAGGKQFF.

V and J are TRBV2 and TRBJ2-5; D is unresolved. The CDR3 contains 11 residues. V lost 5 bases and J lost 5, with 6 bases in between. Per the germline V gene, CDR1 is SNHLY and CDR2 is FYNNEI. CDR3 sequence reads: CASSLWETQYF. CDR3 nucleotides: TGTGCCAGCAGTCTTTGGGAGACCCAGTACTTC.

This clone was observed a handful of times. The chain uses TRBV23-1 and TRBJ2-7, with TRBD1 matching over 7 bases. TRBV23-1 is placed among ORFs of uncertain function. V was clipped by 2 bases and J by 3 bases; unmatched bases: 7. The CDR3 is 15 residues long. The CDR3: CASSQALRDSYEQYF. The CDR3 coding sequence is TGCGCCAGCAGTCAAGCCCTCCGGGACAGCTACGAGCAGTACTTC.